This T cell receptor (beta chain) was obtained from a study of shared clonotypes between healthy human individuals. Regarding this clone: What it recognizes is unknown.

The CDR3 covers 17 residues. V trimming: 0 bases; J trimming: 5 bases; junction bases outside the gene matches: 5. In germline, CDR1 is SNHLY, CDR2 FYNNEI. Findings and caveats of the study: With several donors compared, around 4.7% of naive CD4 clonotypes were shared.

As originally analysed: Quality scores were absent from the junction-only immunoSEQ sequences, so filtering differed. Produced via immunoSEQ multiplex PCR; TCRdb's table is partial and in-frame only. Clone size and the V and J calls come from that table; the DNA yielded D and trimming. Counted here are approximately 980,000 clones, approximately 76% occurring once; the ten biggest clones make up 1.5%. The split of CD4+ cells yielded CD45RA+ naive and CD45RA-negative memory subsets. The source material was memory CD4+ T cells sorted from blood. Specified subset: CD45RA-negative fraction. The chain carries TRBV2 and TRBJ2-5, with 14 nucleotides matching TRBD2. The sequence derives from a man younger than 30 in good health. Here the CDR3 reads CASSEATSGGVLETQYF. CDR3 DNA: TGTGCCAGCAGTGAAGCGACTAGCGGGGGGGTTCTCGAGACCCAGTACTTC.